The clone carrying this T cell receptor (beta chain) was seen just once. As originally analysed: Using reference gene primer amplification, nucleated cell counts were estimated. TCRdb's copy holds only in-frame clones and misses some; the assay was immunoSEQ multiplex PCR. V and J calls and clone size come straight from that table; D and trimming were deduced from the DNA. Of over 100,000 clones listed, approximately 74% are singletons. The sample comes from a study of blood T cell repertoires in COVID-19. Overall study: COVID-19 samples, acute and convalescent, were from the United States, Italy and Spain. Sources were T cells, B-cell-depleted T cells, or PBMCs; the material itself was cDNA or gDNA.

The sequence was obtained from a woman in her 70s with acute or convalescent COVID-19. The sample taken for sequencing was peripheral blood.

Written as DNA, the CDR3 is TGTGCCAGCAGTTACGCACAGGGGGTGAGAGAGCAGTACTTC. Translated, it gives CASSYAQGVREQYF. This chain uses TRBV6-5 with TRBJ2-7; the match to TRBD1 covers 8 bases. Germline CDR1 is MNHEY and CDR2 is SVGAGI. The V segment lost 2 bases and the J segment 7 bases; nucleotides outside the gene matches: 7. This CDR3 has 14 amino acids.